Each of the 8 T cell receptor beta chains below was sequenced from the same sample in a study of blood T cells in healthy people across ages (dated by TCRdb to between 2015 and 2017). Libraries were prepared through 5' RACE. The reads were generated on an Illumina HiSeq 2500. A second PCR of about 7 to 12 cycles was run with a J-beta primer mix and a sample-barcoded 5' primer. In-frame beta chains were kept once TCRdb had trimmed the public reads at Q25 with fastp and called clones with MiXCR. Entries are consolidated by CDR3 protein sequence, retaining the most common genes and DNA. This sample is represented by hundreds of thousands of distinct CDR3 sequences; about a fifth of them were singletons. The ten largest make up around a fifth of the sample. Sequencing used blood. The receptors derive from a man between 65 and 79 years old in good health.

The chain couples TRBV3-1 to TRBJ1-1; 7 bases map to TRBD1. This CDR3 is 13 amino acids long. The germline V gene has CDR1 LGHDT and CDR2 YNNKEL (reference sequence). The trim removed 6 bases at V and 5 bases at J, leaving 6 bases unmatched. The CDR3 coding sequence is TGTGCCAGCAGGCGGACAGGAGGGACTGAAGCTTTCTTT. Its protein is CASRRTGGTEAFF.

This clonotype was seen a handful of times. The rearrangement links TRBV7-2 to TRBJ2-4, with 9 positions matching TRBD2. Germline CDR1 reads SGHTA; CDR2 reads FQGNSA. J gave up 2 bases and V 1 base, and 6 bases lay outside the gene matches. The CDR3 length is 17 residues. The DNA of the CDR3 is TGTGCCAGCAGCTTAGGTGGGCTAGCGGGGACCAAAAACATTCAGTACTTC. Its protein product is CASSLGGLAGTKNIQYF.

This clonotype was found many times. This CDR3 reads CASSLTVSGANVLTF. The CDR3 region has the DNA TGCGCCAGCAGCTTGACGGTGTCTGGGGCCAACGTCCTGACTTTC. The V gene is TRBV5-1, the J gene TRBJ2-6; D is undetermined. The length of the CDR3 is 15 residues. The ends were cut back, 1 base at V and 1 base at J, with 6 bases in the middle. The V gene's germline CDR1 is SGHRS and CDR2 YFSETQ.

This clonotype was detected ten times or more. This CDR3 reads CASSVWGNQPQHF. In DNA form, the CDR3 reads TGTGCCAGCAGTGTATGGGGCAATCAGCCCCAGCATTTT. The chain carries TRBV12-3 or TRBV12-4 and TRBJ1-5; D unclear. This CDR3 spans 13 amino acids. V gave up 5 bases and J gave up 2 bases, with 7 bases separating them.

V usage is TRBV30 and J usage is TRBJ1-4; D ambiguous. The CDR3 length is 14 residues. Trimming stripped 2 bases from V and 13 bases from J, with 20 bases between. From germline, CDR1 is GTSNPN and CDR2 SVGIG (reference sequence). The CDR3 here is CAWSHKTFRSGLFF. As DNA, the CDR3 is TGTGCCTGGAGTCACAAAACGTTCCGCTCTGGACTGTTTTTT.

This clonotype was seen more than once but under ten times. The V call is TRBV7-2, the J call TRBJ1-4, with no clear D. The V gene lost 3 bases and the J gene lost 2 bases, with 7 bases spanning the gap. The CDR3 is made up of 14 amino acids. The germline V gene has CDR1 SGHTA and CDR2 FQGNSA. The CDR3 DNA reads TGTGCCAGCAGCTTTCAATCGACTAATGAAAAACTGTTTTTT. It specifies CASSFQSTNEKLFF.

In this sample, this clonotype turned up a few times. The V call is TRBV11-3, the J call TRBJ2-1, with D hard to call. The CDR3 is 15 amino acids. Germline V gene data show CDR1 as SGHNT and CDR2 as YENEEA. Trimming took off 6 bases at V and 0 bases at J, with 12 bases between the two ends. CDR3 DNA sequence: TGTGCCAGCAGGGCTCCCGGAAGCTCCTACAATGAGCAGTTCTTC. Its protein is CASRAPGSSYNEQFF.

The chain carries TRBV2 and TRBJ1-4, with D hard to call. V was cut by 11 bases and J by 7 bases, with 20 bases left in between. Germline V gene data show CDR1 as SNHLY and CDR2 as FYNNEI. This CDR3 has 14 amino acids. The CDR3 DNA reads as TGTGCCGCGGGAAGGCGGGGTTCGGGTGAAAAACTGTTTTTT. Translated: CAAGRRGSGEKLFF.